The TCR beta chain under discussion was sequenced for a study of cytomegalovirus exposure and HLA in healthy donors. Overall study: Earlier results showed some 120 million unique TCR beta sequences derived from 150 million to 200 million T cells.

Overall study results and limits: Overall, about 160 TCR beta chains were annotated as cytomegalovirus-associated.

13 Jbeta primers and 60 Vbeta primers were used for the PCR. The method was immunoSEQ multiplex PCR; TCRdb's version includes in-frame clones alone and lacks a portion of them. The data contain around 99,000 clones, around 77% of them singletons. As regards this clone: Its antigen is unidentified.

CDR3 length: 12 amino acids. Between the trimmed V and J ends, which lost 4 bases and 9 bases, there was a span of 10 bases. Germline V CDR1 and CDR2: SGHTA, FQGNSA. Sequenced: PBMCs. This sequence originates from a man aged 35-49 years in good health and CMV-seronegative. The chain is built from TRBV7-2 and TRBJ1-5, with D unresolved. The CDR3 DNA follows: TGTGCCAGCAGCTCGTCCAGTCGGCCCCAGCATTTT. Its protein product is CASSSSSRPQHF.